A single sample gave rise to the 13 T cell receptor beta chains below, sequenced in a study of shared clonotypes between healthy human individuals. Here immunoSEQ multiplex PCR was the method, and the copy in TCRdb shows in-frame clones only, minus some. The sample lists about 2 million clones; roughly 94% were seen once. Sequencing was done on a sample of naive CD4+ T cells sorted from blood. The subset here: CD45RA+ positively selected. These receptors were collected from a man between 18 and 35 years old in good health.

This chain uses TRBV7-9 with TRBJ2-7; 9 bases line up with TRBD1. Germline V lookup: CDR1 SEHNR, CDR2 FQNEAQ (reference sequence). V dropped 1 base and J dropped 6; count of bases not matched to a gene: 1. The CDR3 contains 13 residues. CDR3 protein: CASSLGQGVEQYF. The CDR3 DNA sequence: TGTGCCAGCAGCTTAGGACAGGGGGTCGAGCAGTACTTC.

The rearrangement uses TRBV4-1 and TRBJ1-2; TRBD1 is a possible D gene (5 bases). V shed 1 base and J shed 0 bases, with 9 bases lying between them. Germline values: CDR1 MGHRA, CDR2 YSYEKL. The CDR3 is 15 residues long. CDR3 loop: CASSQVGGTNYGYTF. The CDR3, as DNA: TGCGCCAGCAGCCAAGTTGGGGGGACTAACTATGGCTACACCTTC.

The CDR3 loop is CASSSQGADTGELFF. CDR3 in DNA: TGCGCCAGCAGCTCCCAGGGGGCAGACACCGGGGAGCTGTTTTTT. The rearrangement uses TRBV5-1 and TRBJ2-2; 8 bases agree with TRBD1. The CDR3 consists of 15 residues. Germline lookup yields CDR1 SGHRS and CDR2 YFSETQ. J was trimmed by 3 bases and V by 3 bases; bases with no gene match: 4.

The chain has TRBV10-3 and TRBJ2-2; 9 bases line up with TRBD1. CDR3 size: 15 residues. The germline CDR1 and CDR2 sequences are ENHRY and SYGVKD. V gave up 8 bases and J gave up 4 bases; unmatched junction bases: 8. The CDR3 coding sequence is TGTGCCATCCCTGGGGGGACAGGGATCACCGGGGAGCTGTTTTTT. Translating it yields CAIPGGTGITGELFF.

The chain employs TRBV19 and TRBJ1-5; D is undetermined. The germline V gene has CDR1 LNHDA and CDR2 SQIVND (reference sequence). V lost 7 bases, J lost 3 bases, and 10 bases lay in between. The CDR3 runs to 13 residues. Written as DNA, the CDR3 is TGTGCCAGTAACCGGGTCCTCAATCAGCCCCAGCATTTT. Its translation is CASNRVLNQPQHF.

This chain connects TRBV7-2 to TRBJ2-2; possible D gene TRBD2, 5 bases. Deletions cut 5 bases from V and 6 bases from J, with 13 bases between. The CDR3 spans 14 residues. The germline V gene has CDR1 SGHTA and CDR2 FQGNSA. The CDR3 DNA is TGTGCCAGCAGCCGCCTAACCGGGGCCGGGGAGCTGTTTTTT. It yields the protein CASSRLTGAGELFF.

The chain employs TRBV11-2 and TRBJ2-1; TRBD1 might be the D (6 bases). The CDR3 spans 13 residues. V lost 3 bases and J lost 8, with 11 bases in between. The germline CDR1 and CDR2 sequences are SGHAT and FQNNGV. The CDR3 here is CASSFTGIYEQFF. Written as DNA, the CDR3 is TGTGCCAGCAGCTTCACAGGGATCTATGAGCAGTTCTTC.

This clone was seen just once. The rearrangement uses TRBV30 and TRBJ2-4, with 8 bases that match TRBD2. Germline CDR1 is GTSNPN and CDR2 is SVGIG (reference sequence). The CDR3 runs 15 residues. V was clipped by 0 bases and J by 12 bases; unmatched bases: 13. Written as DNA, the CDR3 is TGTGCCTGGAGTGTAAACCTACTAGCGGCGTCCACTCAGTACTTC. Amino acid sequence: CAWSVNLLAASTQYF.

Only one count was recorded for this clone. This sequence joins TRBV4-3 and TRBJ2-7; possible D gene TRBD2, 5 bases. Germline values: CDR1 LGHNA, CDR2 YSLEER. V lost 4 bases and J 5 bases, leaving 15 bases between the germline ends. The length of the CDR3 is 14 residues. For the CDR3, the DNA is TGCGCCAGCAGCCCGCGGCGGGCCGGGGACGAGCAGTACTTC. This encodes CASSPRRAGDEQYF.

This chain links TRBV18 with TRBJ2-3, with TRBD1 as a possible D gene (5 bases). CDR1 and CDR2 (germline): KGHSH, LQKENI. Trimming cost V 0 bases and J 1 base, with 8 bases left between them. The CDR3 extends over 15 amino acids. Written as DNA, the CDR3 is TGTGCCAGCTCACCACCTAAGACAGGCACAGATACGCAGTATTTT. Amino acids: CASSPPKTGTDTQYF.

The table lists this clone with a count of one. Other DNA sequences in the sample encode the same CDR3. CDR3 in DNA: TGTGCCTGGGGGACAGGTACAGATACGCAGTATTTT. Translated, it gives CAWGTGTDTQYF. The genes are TRBV30 and TRBJ2-3; 8 bases align to TRBD1. V shed 5 bases and J 3 bases; nucleotides not matched to a gene: 1. Germline lookup yields CDR1 GTSNPN and CDR2 SVGIG (reference sequence). The CDR3 runs 12 residues.

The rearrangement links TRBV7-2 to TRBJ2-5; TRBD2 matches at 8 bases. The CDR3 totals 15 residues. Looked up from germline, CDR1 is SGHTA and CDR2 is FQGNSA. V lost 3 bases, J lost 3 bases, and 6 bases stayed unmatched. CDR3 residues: CASSFVDSGKETQYF. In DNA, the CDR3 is TGTGCCAGCAGCTTCGTAGATAGCGGGAAAGAGACCCAGTACTTC.

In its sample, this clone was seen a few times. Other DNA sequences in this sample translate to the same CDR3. The CDR3 DNA follows: TGTGCCTGGAGTGTACTGACCTACGAGCAGTACTTC. It yields the protein CAWSVLTYEQYF. The chain joins TRBV30 to TRBJ2-7; D not certain. This CDR3 region has 12 residues. V shed 0 bases and J shed 2 bases, with 5 bases lying between them. The germline gives CDR1 GTSNPN, CDR2 SVGIG (reference sequence).